Shown below are 30 T cell receptor beta chains from a single sample sequenced in a study of blood T cell repertoires in COVID-19. The protocol was immunoSEQ multiplex PCR, while the TCRdb copy is restricted to in-frame clones and leaves out a portion. Found here are approximately 140,000 clones, about 90% of them singletons; the top ten hold over 9.5%. The sample taken for sequencing was peripheral blood. Source of these receptors: a man in his 60s with active or convalescent COVID-19.

The rearrangement uses TRBV19 and TRBJ2-1, with TRBD2 matching over 13 bases. Germline V gives CDR1 LNHDA, CDR2 SQIVND (reference sequence). J was trimmed by 0 bases and V by 7 bases; bases with no gene match: 3. The CDR3 spans 16 residues. The CDR3 loop is CASKGTSGISYNEQFF. Here the CDR3 DNA reads TGTGCCAGTAAGGGGACTAGCGGGATCTCCTACAATGAGCAGTTCTTC.

V and J are TRBV3-1 (or the pseudogene TRBV3-2) and TRBJ1-1; 8 nucleotides match TRBD1. CDR3 length: 13 residues. J was trimmed by 4 bases and V by 5 bases; bases with no gene match: 3. Germline CDR1 and CDR2: LGHDT and YNNKEL (reference sequence). The CDR3 protein is CASSYTGGTEAFF. The DNA for the CDR3 is TGTGCCAGCAGCTATACAGGGGGCACTGAAGCTTTCTTT.

The chain recombines TRBV29-1 with TRBJ2-5, with D possibly being TRBD1 (5 bases). The V end lost 1 base, the J end lost 2 bases, and 8 bases lay between the germline ends. CDR3 length equals 13 residues. In germline, CDR1 is SQVTM, CDR2 ANQGSEA. The CDR3 sequence is CSVEGGRQETQYF. CDR3 DNA: TGCAGCGTTGAAGGGGGCAGACAAGAGACCCAGTACTTC.

V and J are TRBV4-1 and TRBJ2-7; 14 positions agree with TRBD2. The J segment lost 3 bases and the V segment lost 1 base, leaving 2 bases of the junction unmatched. Germline-derived CDR1 and CDR2 are MGHRA and YSYEKL. The CDR3 loop spans 16 amino acids. The DNA for the CDR3 is TGCGCCAGCAGCCAAGCGACTAGCGGGAGGGTCTACGAGCAGTACTTC. Protein product: CASSQATSGRVYEQYF.

This clone has just one count. CDR3 sequence (DNA): TGTGCCAGTAGTAAGGGACAGATCGTAGAAAAACTGTTTTTT. It yields the protein CASSKGQIVEKLFF. This chain joins TRBV19 and TRBJ1-4, with 7 bases aligning to TRBD1. Germline V gives CDR1 LNHDA, CDR2 SQIVND (reference sequence). The CDR3 loop spans 14 amino acids. Trimming removed 4 bases from V and 8 bases from J; junction bases left unmatched: 7.

This rearrangement joins TRBV5-4 to TRBJ1-2, with D possibly being TRBD1 (6 bases). V was shortened by 5 bases and J by 9 bases, with 11 bases between the two germline ends. Germline CDR1 and CDR2: SGHNT and YYREEE (reference sequence). The CDR3 totals 11 residues. The CDR3 region is CASRGGGSYTF. Written as DNA, the CDR3 is TGTGCCAGCAGAGGGGGGGGTAGCTACACCTTC.

The rearrangement links TRBV18 to TRBJ2-7, with D perhaps matching TRBD2 (6 bases). In germline, CDR1 is KGHSH, CDR2 LQKENI. The CDR3 is made up of 17 amino acids. V was clipped by 3 bases and J by 0 bases, with 18 bases between them. CDR3 nucleotide sequence: TGTGCCAGCTCACCCGGATTTGGGGGGATACTCTCCTACGAGCAGTACTTC. Protein: CASSPGFGGILSYEQYF.

This chain connects TRBV28 to TRBJ1-5; unclear D gene. Trimming cost V 4 bases and J 5 bases, with 15 bases left between them. The CDR3 sequence is 15 residues long. In germline, CDR1 is MDHEN, CDR2 SYDVKM. The CDR3 coding sequence is TGTGCCAGCAGTTCCCCCGGGTACTCCGATCAGCCCCAGCATTTT. It encodes CASSSPGYSDQPQHF. Full variable domain (rest looked up from reference TRBV28 and TRBJ1-5): DVKVTQSSRYLVKRTGEKVFLECVQDMDHENMFWYRQDPGLGLRLIYFSYDVKMKEKGDIPEGYSVSREKKERFSLILESASTNQTSMYLCASSSPGYSDQPQHFGDGTRLSIL.

The chain couples TRBV7-9 to TRBJ2-7, with 7 positions matching TRBD2. The trim removed 2 bases at V and 3 bases at J, leaving 4 bases unmatched. This CDR3 comprises 14 residues. CDR1 SEHNR and CDR2 FQNEAQ come from the germline V gene (reference sequence). CDR3 region: CASSLSGVIYEQYF. CDR3 nucleotides: TGTGCCAGCAGCTTAAGCGGGGTAATCTACGAGCAGTACTTC. Full variable domain (rest looked up from reference TRBV7-9 and TRBJ2-7): DTGVSQNPRHKITKRGQNVTFRCDPISEHNRLYWYRQTLGQGPEFLTYFQNEAQLEKSRLLSDRFSAERPKGSFSTLEIQRTEQGDSAMYLCASSLSGVIYEQYFGPGTRLTVT.

The rearrangement uses TRBV19 and TRBJ2-2; 8 bases match TRBD1. In germline, CDR1 is LNHDA, CDR2 SQIVND (reference sequence). V was pared by 5 bases and J by 4 bases, with 9 bases of the junction left unmatched. The CDR3 is 16 amino acids. In DNA form, the CDR3 reads TGTGCCAGTAGTCCCAGGACAGGGATAGCCACCGGGGAGCTGTTTTTT. Protein sequence: CASSPRTGIATGELFF.

The rearrangement links TRBV11-2 to TRBJ2-1; 11 positions agree with TRBD2. Germline assignment: CDR1 SGHAT and CDR2 FQNNGV. CDR3 length: 16 amino acids. Trimming removed 4 bases from V and 4 bases from J; junction bases left unmatched: 6. In DNA form, the CDR3 reads TGTGCCAGCAGCTCCCTAGCGGGAGGCCTGTACAATGAGCAGTTCTTC. It encodes CASSSLAGGLYNEQFF.

This clone came up once. The chain combines TRBV28 with TRBJ1-1, with unresolved D. CDR1 and CDR2 from the germline V gene are MDHEN and SYDVKM. This CDR3 comprises 11 residues. V was clipped by 6 bases and J by 7 bases, with 9 bases between them. The CDR3 loop reads CASRDQVEAFF. In DNA, the CDR3 is TGTGCCAGCAGAGACCAGGTTGAAGCTTTCTTT.

The J gene is TRBJ2-3, the V gene TRBV5-1, with D maybe TRBD2 (6 bases). Germline V gene lookup returns CDR1 SGHRS and CDR2 YFSETQ. The CDR3 is 17 amino acids. The V end was cut by 4 bases, the J end by 6 bases, with 24 bases between. CDR3 protein: CASSLGGRGPRVDTQYF. The CDR3 DNA follows: TGCGCCAGCAGCCTCGGAGGGAGAGGGCCAAGGGTGGATACGCAGTATTTT.

This sequence joins TRBV10-2 and TRBJ2-3; 11 bases fit TRBD2. Losses at the gene ends were 2 bases for V and 0 bases for J; bases not matched to a gene: 4. The CDR3 has 17 residues. Germline CDR1 WSHSY, CDR2 SAAADI. CDR3 nucleotide sequence: TGCGCCAGCAGTGAGGCTAGCGGGAGGCCCAGCACAGATACGCAGTATTTT. Translated: CASSEASGRPSTDTQYF.

V gene TRBV4-1 combines with J gene TRBJ2-2; 13 positions agree with TRBD2. V dropped 3 bases and J dropped 2; count of bases not matched to a gene: 6. Germline V gene lookup returns CDR1 MGHRA and CDR2 YSYEKL. This CDR3 spans 18 amino acids. CDR3 region: CASSHRGLAGDNTGELFF. CDR3 DNA sequence: TGCGCCAGCAGCCATCGAGGACTAGCGGGAGATAACACCGGGGAGCTGTTTTTT.

The V and J genes are TRBV4-3 and TRBJ1-3; a weak D match, TRBD1 (5 bases). This CDR3 is built from 17 residues. The V end was cut by 0 bases, the J end by 4 bases, with 16 bases between. Germline CDR1 LGHNA, CDR2 YSLEER. The CDR3 here is CASSQDLSSGYGNTIYF. CDR3 sequence (DNA): TGCGCCAGCAGCCAAGATCTCAGTTCAGGGTACGGAAACACCATATATTTT.

Written as DNA, the CDR3 is TGTGCCAGCAGTTACTCCCCACAGGTTAACTATGGCTACACCTTC. Encoded protein: CASSYSPQVNYGYTF. The chain employs TRBV6-5 and TRBJ1-2; D perhaps matches TRBD1 (5 bases). Trimming stripped 0 bases from V and 1 base from J, with 9 bases between. Germline V CDR1 and CDR2: MNHEY, SVGAGI. CDR3 length: 15 amino acids.

The V call is TRBV30, the J call TRBJ2-7; TRBD1 might be the D (5 bases). CDR3 length: 11 amino acids. In germline, CDR1 is GTSNPN, CDR2 SVGIG (reference sequence). V gave up 0 bases and J gave up 8 bases, with 8 bases separating them. The CDR3 DNA follows: TGTGCCTGGAGTGTACAGGACAAGCAGTACTTC. Protein: CAWSVQDKQYF.

The chain uses TRBV9 and TRBJ2-7; 9 bases line up with TRBD1. The germline CDR1 and CDR2 sequences are SGDLS and YYNGEE. CDR3 size: 16 residues. Trimming at V came to 3 bases and at J to 4 bases, leaving 11 bases not matched to a gene. DNA for the CDR3: TGTGCCAGCAGCGCGACCGGGACAGGGCTCGGTTACGAGCAGTACTTC. Protein: CASSATGTGLGYEQYF.

The chain joins TRBV20-1 to TRBJ1-3; perhaps TRBD1 as D (5 bases). In germline, CDR1 is DFQATT, CDR2 SNEGSKA (reference sequence). V lost 3 bases to trimming and J lost 3 bases, with 15 bases between them. The CDR3 has 15 amino acids. CDR3 residues: CSASLGRGVGNTIYF. CDR3 nucleotide sequence: TGCAGTGCTAGTTTGGGAAGGGGCGTTGGAAACACCATATATTTT.

This clone was seen a few times. V usage is TRBV7-9 and J usage is TRBJ2-3, with TRBD2 matching 8 bases. Germline loops: CDR1 SEHNR, CDR2 FQNEAQ (reference sequence). The CDR3 loop spans 16 amino acids. J gave up 4 bases and V 5 bases, and 11 bases lay outside the gene matches. For the CDR3, the DNA is TGTGCCAGCAGCGCCTATAGCGGGGAAGTGGCAGATACGCAGTATTTT. This encodes CASSAYSGEVADTQYF.

The rearrangement uses TRBV9 and TRBJ1-5; D may be TRBD1 (5 bases). This CDR3 is built from 13 residues. Germline CDR1 SGDLS, CDR2 YYNGEE. Trimming left V 0 bases short and J 7 bases short, with 8 bases between. In DNA, the CDR3 is TGTGCCAGCAGCGTAGGTCAGGGACAGCCCCAGCATTTT. Translation: CASSVGQGQPQHF.

The chain is built from TRBV21-1 and TRBJ2-3; the table's TRBD2 call for D was not verified on the DNA. TRBV21-1 is designated a pseudogene. The CDR3 loop spans 19 amino acids. The CDR3 region has the DNA TGTGCCAGCACCTCCCTTCCCCAGGGGCGGGAGGGTCCGGCAGATACGCAGTATTTT. Amino acid sequence: CASTSLPQGREGPADTQYF.

The chain employs TRBV28 and TRBJ1-5, with TRBD1 identical over 10 bases. This CDR3 comprises 14 residues. V shed 5 bases, J shed 5 bases, and the junction held 3 bases outside the gene matches. Germline CDR1 MDHEN, CDR2 SYDVKM. The CDR3 is CASSRDRGYQPQHF. As DNA, the CDR3 is TGTGCCAGCAGTAGGGACAGGGGTTATCAGCCCCAGCATTTT.

The V call is TRBV19, the J call TRBJ1-5; D unclear. From germline, CDR1 is LNHDA and CDR2 SQIVND (reference sequence). Trimming removed 7 bases from V and 2 bases from J, with 15 bases in between. This CDR3 has 15 residues. The CDR3 loop is CASNLVGSGNQPQHF. The CDR3 DNA is TGTGCCAGTAATCTAGTCGGGAGCGGCAATCAGCCCCAGCATTTT.

V usage is TRBV6-4 and J usage is TRBJ1-1; D remains ambiguous. CDR3 length: 16 amino acids. V lost 6 bases to trimming and J lost 0 bases, with 17 bases between them. Per germline, CDR1 MRHNA and CDR2 SNTAGT. The CDR3 loop is CASSASRGGLNTEAFF. CDR3 DNA sequence: TGTGCCAGCAGCGCAAGTCGGGGAGGGCTGAACACTGAAGCTTTCTTT.

J is TRBJ2-4 and V is TRBV9, with 12 positions matching TRBD1. The germline V gene has CDR1 SGDLS and CDR2 YYNGEE. The V segment lost 4 bases and the J segment 3 bases; nucleotides outside the gene matches: 8. The length of the CDR3 is 17 residues. The CDR3 protein is CASSREGTGGVKNIQYF. The CDR3 region has the DNA TGTGCCAGCAGCCGTGAGGGGACAGGGGGCGTCAAAAACATTCAGTACTTC.

The CDR3 protein is CASSSSGTGGYGYTF. CDR3 coding DNA: TGTGCCAGCAGTTCCTCCGGGACAGGGGGCTATGGCTACACCTTC. The gene calls are TRBV28 and TRBJ1-2, with 11 bases matching TRBD1. V lost 4 bases and J lost 4; bases outside the gene matches: 5. CDR1 and CDR2 (germline): MDHEN, SYDVKM. There are 15 residues in the CDR3.

The chain joins TRBV10-3 to TRBJ2-7, with TRBD2 matching over 7 bases. Germline CDR1 reads ENHRY; CDR2 reads SYGVKD. The CDR3 has 16 amino acids. The ends lost 0 bases at V and 7 bases at J; junction bases unmatched: 12. CDR3 coding DNA: TGTGCCATCAGTGAGTCGATTGGCGGGAGACTCAGAGAGCAGTACTTC. Protein sequence: CAISESIGGRLREQYF.

This CDR3 reads CASSLGTVAYEQYF. CDR3 DNA sequence: TGTGCCAGCAGCCTTGGGACTGTTGCCTACGAGCAGTACTTC. This chain uses TRBV7-9 with TRBJ2-7; D possibly corresponds to TRBD2 (6 bases). V lost 5 bases, J lost 2 bases, and 13 bases lay in between. Germline CDR1 and CDR2: SEHNR and FQNEAQ (reference sequence). The CDR3 length is 14 residues.